These 24 T cell receptor beta chains came from one sample sequenced in a study of T cell repertoires in cytomegalovirus infection. Using its own MiXCR run on the reads, TCRdb lists one record per CDR3 protein. The sample records around 280,000 distinct CDR3 sequences, about 9.1% being singletons. The specimen sequenced was PBMCs. The receptors originated from a human donor in good health (CMV status not recorded). Some clones in this sample may be carry-over from other donors' samples.

This clonotype was seen many times. This sequence joins TRBV9 and TRBJ2-3; perhaps TRBD2 as D (7 bases). This CDR3 is 15 amino acids long. From germline, CDR1 is SGDLS and CDR2 YYNGEE. With 4 bases removed from V and 1 base from J, the gap between germline ends came to 13 bases. DNA for the CDR3: TGTGCCAGCAGCTCCGGGAGGACAGGCACAGATACGCAGTATTTT. This gives the protein CASSSGRTGTDTQYF.

This clonotype was counted at least ten times. The genes are TRBV7-2 and TRBJ2-3; TRBD2 agrees at 10 bases. The CDR3 covers 15 residues. Germline V CDR1 and CDR2: SGHTA, FQGNSA. Trimming took 2 bases from V and 7 from J; bases not matched to a gene: 6. The CDR3 DNA is TGTGCCAGCAGCTTATGGAGACTAGCGGGTAATACGCAGTATTTT. This sequence encodes CASSLWRLAGNTQYF.

The chain carries TRBV20-1 and TRBJ2-7; TRBD1 agrees at 7 bases. Germline trimming cut 5 bases from V and 3 bases from J; bases unmatched to any gene: 7. The germline V gene has CDR1 DFQATT and CDR2 SNEGSKA (reference sequence). The CDR3 is 13 amino acids. CDR3 region: CSAFSDRLYEQYF. CDR3 nucleotides: TGCAGTGCTTTCTCGGACAGGCTCTACGAGCAGTACTTC.

This clonotype was counted many times. This chain links TRBV28 with TRBJ1-2, with unresolved D. CDR3 size: 11 residues. The V gene lost 4 bases and the J gene lost 6 bases, with 6 bases spanning the gap. Germline CDR1 reads MDHEN; CDR2 reads SYDVKM. CDR3 DNA sequence: TGTGCCAGCAGTTCCATACATGGCTACACCTTC. It translates to CASSSIHGYTF.

This clonotype has a count of ten or more. The V and J genes are TRBV7-2 and TRBJ1-1, with unresolved D. Germline CDR1 SGHTA, CDR2 FQGNSA. The V end was cut by 2 bases, the J end by 4 bases, with 11 bases between. The CDR3 totals 14 residues. The CDR3 region is CASSLQVTGTEAFF. The CDR3 DNA reads as TGTGCCAGCAGCTTACAGGTTACGGGCACTGAAGCTTTCTTT.

A few counts support this clonotype. V and J are TRBV7-9 and TRBJ2-3, with TRBD1 matching over 8 bases. V dropped 5 bases and J dropped 2; count of bases not matched to a gene: 6. The V gene's germline CDR1 is SEHNR and CDR2 FQNEAQ (reference sequence). CDR3 length: 15 amino acids. This CDR3 is CASSKQGVLTDTQYF. The CDR3 nucleotides read TGTGCCAGCAGCAAACAGGGGGTGCTCACAGATACGCAGTATTTT.

This clonotype was found many times. The rearrangement links TRBV7-2 to TRBJ1-2, with 8 nucleotides matching TRBD1. The CDR3 is made up of 15 amino acids. CDR1 SGHTA and CDR2 FQGNSA come from the germline V gene. V dropped 1 base and J dropped 4; count of bases not matched to a gene: 5. CDR3 sequence: CASSLGSGGLYGYTF. DNA of the CDR3: TGTGCCAGCAGCTTAGGGTCAGGGGGCCTCTATGGCTACACCTTC.

This clonotype has just a few counts. The chain is built from TRBV15 and TRBJ1-1, with 10 bases matching TRBD1. Germline CDR1 and CDR2: LNHNV and YYDKDF (reference sequence). This CDR3 spans 18 amino acids. V shed 5 bases and J 0 bases; nucleotides not matched to a gene: 12. The CDR3 DNA reads TGTGCCACCAGCTTCGAGACAGGGGGCCGAGGCTTGAACACTGAAGCTTTCTTT. Protein: CATSFETGGRGLNTEAFF. The full variable domain, rest sourced from reference TRBV15 and TRBJ1-1, is DAMVIQNPRYQVTQFGKPVTLSCSQTLNHNVMYWYQQKSSQAPKLLFHYYDKDFNNEADTPDNFQSRRPNTSFCFLDIRSPGLGDTAMYLCATSFETGGRGLNTEAFFGQGTRLTVV.

At least ten counts were recorded for this clonotype. The rearrangement links TRBV20-1 to TRBJ2-5, with 7 bases lining up with TRBD2. CDR1 and CDR2 (germline): DFQATT, SNEGSKA (reference sequence). CDR3 length equals 12 residues. The V gene end was trimmed by 3 bases and the J gene end by 5 bases; junction bases not matched to a gene: 3. CDR3 in DNA: TGCAGTGCTAGGGCGGGGGTGGAGACCCAGTACTTC. Protein: CSARAGVETQYF.

This clonotype was found many times. V usage is TRBV7-2 and J usage is TRBJ2-3, with a weak D call TRBD1 (6 bases). This CDR3 is 14 amino acids long. Germline CDR1 and CDR2: SGHTA and FQGNSA. The CDR3 DNA sequence: TGTGCTTCTCGGACAGCCGCTAGCACAGATACGCAGTATTTT. Amino acid sequence: CASRTAASTDTQYF.

This clonotype was observed at least ten times. The chain employs TRBV20-1 and TRBJ2-1; 9 bases map to TRBD1. The germline CDR1 and CDR2 sequences are DFQATT and SNEGSKA (reference sequence). V lost 3 bases and J lost 1; bases outside the gene matches: 10. CDR3 size: 17 residues. The CDR3 bases are TGCAGTGCTAGCAGGATCCGGGACAGGGTTTCCTACAATGAGCAGTTCTTC. Its translation: CSASRIRDRVSYNEQFF.

This clonotype was counted ten times or more. This rearrangement joins TRBV14 to TRBJ1-4, with D tentatively TRBD1 (5 bases). Trimming stripped 4 bases from V and 10 bases from J, with 16 bases between. This CDR3 has 14 residues. CDR1 is SGHDN, CDR2 FVKESK, per germline. The CDR3 spells CASSRDYSDGKLFF. CDR3 nucleotides: TGTGCCAGCAGCCGGGACTATTCGGACGGAAAACTGTTTTTT.

Concerning this clonotype: A read error may explain this, as a much larger clone is one base away. The chain uses TRBV15 and TRBJ1-2, with D perhaps matching TRBD1 (5 bases). The CDR3 extends over 16 amino acids. CDR1 is LNHNV, CDR2 YYDKDF, per germline (reference sequence). The CDR3 is CSTSSPGEGAAYGYTF. The CDR3 coding sequence is TGTTCCACCAGCAGTCCCGGGGAAGGGGCCGCCTATGGCTACACCTTC.

There are many counts of this clonotype. This rearrangement joins TRBV5-5 to TRBJ2-7; TRBD2 aligns across 7 bases. Trimming at V came to 1 base and at J to 3 bases, leaving 10 bases not matched to a gene. Germline CDR1 reads SGHKS; CDR2 reads YYEKEE (reference sequence). This CDR3 comprises 16 residues. The CDR3 bases are TGTGCCAGCAGCTTGACAACGACTAGCAGAATCTACGAGCAGTACTTC. It codes for CASSLTTTSRIYEQYF.

This clonotype came up many times. The rearrangement joins TRBV28 to TRBJ2-5, with 12 bases matching TRBD1. The CDR3 runs 16 residues. With V trimmed by 3 bases and J by 4 bases, 6 bases remained unmatched. Germline assignment: CDR1 MDHEN and CDR2 SYDVKM. In nucleotides, the CDR3 is TGTGCCAGCAGTTTTCGGGACAGGGGGCGTCGAGAGACCCAGTACTTC. Encoded protein: CASSFRDRGRRETQYF.

This clonotype was seen many times. This chain uses TRBV7-2 with TRBJ2-3, with D tentatively TRBD1 (6 bases). V lost 5 bases to trimming and J lost 10 bases, with 13 bases between them. Germline V gives CDR1 SGHTA, CDR2 FQGNSA. The CDR3 sequence is 12 residues long. CDR3 coding DNA: TGTGCCAGCAGCCGTACAGGGAACGCGCAGTATTTT. It is translated as CASSRTGNAQYF.

This clonotype has a count of ten or more. CDR3 DNA: TGTGCCAGCAGCTCGCCCCCGGTGCGCGGGCACGCCTATGGCTACACCTTC. It encodes CASSSPPVRGHAYGYTF. The chain employs TRBV7-2 and TRBJ1-2; D is undetermined. Germline V gene sequence: CDR1 SGHTA, CDR2 FQGNSA. V lost 4 bases to trimming and J lost 4 bases, with 22 bases between them. This CDR3 has 17 residues.

V usage is TRBV10-1 and J usage is TRBJ2-1; 7 bases align to TRBD2. The germline CDR1 and CDR2 sequences are WNHNN and SYGVQD (reference sequence). J lost 5 bases, V lost 2 bases, and 12 bases had no gene match. This CDR3 has 17 amino acids. This chain's CDR3 is CASSEEILANLNNEQFF. CDR3 bases: TGCGCCAGCAGTGAGGAAATACTAGCGAACCTTAACAATGAGCAGTTCTTC.

A note on this clonotype: A much more abundant neighbour one base away suggests this may be a read error. The chain couples TRBV11-2 to TRBJ2-5; TRBD1 is a possible D gene (6 bases). The CDR3 consists of 16 residues. In germline, CDR1 is SGHAT, CDR2 FQNNGV. The DNA of the CDR3 is TGTGCCAGCAGTCGTAGGGGGACGGATATTCAAGAGACCCAGAACTTC. This gives the protein CASSRRGTDIQETQNF.

The V gene is TRBV3-1, the J gene TRBJ2-5; D uncertain. Germline CDR1 and CDR2: LGHDT and YNNKEL (reference sequence). The CDR3 has 15 amino acids. V was clipped by 4 bases and J by 1 base, with 13 bases between them. This CDR3 reads CASSPSVRVQETQYF. DNA of the CDR3: TGTGCCAGCAGCCCCTCGGTTCGAGTCCAAGAGACCCAGTACTTC.

This clonotype was found many times. The genes are TRBV7-2 and TRBJ1-5; the D gene is possibly TRBD1 (5 bases). The germline V and J ends were trimmed by 0 bases and 6 bases, with 12 bases remaining between them. The CDR3 loop spans 15 amino acids. Germline CDR1 and CDR2: SGHTA and FQGNSA. The CDR3 is CASSLARAPGQPQHF. The DNA for the CDR3 is TGTGCCAGCAGCTTAGCCAGGGCCCCCGGTCAGCCCCAGCATTTT.

This clonotype was seen many times. The chain recombines TRBV7-2 with TRBJ2-3; D is undetermined. The V gene's germline CDR1 is SGHTA and CDR2 FQGNSA. This CDR3 is built from 14 residues. V dropped 6 bases and J dropped 0 bases, with 10 bases sitting between them. CDR3 nucleotide sequence: TGTGCCAGCAGTGTCAGAGCCAGCACAGATACGCAGTATTTT. Protein sequence: CASSVRASTDTQYF.

This clonotype was seen ten or more times. The chain employs TRBV7-9 and TRBJ1-2; tentatively, D is TRBD1 (5 bases). This CDR3 has 16 amino acids. Per the germline V gene, CDR1 is SEHNR and CDR2 is FQNEAQ (reference sequence). Trimming shortened V by 5 bases and J by 4 bases, and 20 bases separated the two germline ends. The CDR3 sequence is CASSPAQAGPGYGYTF. CDR3 in DNA: TGTGCCAGCAGCCCAGCCCAGGCAGGGCCGGGCTATGGCTACACCTTC.

The J gene is TRBJ1-6, the V gene TRBV20-1, with a tentative D call TRBD1 (6 bases). CDR1 and CDR2 from the germline V gene are DFQATT and SNEGSKA (reference sequence). V lost 3 bases and J 7 bases, leaving 13 bases between the germline ends. CDR3 size: 14 residues. CDR3 nucleotides: TGCAGTGCTAGGGGAGGGACACTCAATTCACCCCTCCACTTT. This translates into CSARGGTLNSPLHF.